These T cell receptor beta chains were read from a single sample in a study of OX40 agonist ivuxolimab in advanced cancers. The assay was immunoSEQ multiplex PCR, and TCRdb's table has in-frame clones only and misses some. The sample holds tens of thousands of clones, 80% to 90% seen once. The specimen comprised CD4+ or CD8+ T cells sorted from blood, sampled in a trial of the OX40 agonist ivuxolimab. These receptors were collected from an adult with an advanced solid tumor such as melanoma, head and neck, liver or kidney cancer. CDR3s include the opening cysteine and the closing phenylalanine or tryptophan. Each record gives: D gene, J gene, clone size, V gene, CDR3 protein, CDR3 DNA. The D gene is left open where the match is weak. Expanded clones get a size class; other rows say once, few or many, or leave the size out.

D gene: TRBD2; J gene: TRBJ2-1; clone size: -; V gene: TRBV4-2; CDR3 protein: CASSQVLAGYNEQFF; CDR3 DNA: TGTGCCAGCAGCCAAGTACTAGCGGGATACAATGAGCAGTTCTTC
D gene: -; J gene: TRBJ1-2; clone size: -; V gene: TRBV2; CDR3 protein: CASCRDTIYGYTF; CDR3 DNA: TGTGCCAGCTGCCGGGACACGATCTATGGCTACACCTTC
D gene: -; J gene: TRBJ2-3; clone size: -; V gene: TRBV10-3; CDR3 protein: CATGQKPTDTQYF; CDR3 DNA: TGTGCCACCGGACAGAAACCCACAGATACGCAGTATTTT
D gene: -; J gene: TRBJ2-1; clone size: -; V gene: TRBV29-1; CDR3 protein: CSVEGTDNNEQFF; CDR3 DNA: TGCAGCGTTGAGGGGACGGATAACAATGAGCAGTTCTTC
D gene: -; J gene: TRBJ2-5; clone size: -; V gene: TRBV7-3; CDR3 protein: CASSPGTHKGETQYF; CDR3 DNA: TGTGCCAGCAGCCCGGGGACCCATAAGGGAGAGACCCAGTACTTC
D gene: -; J gene: TRBJ1-1; clone size: few; V gene: TRBV6-6; CDR3 protein: CASSTRAETEAFF; CDR3 DNA: TGTGCCAGCAGCACCAGGGCGGAGACTGAAGCTTTCTTT
D gene: TRBD1; J gene: TRBJ1-5; clone size: -; V gene: TRBV6-5; CDR3 protein: CASKGAGNQPQHF; CDR3 DNA: TGTGCCAGTAAGGGGGCAGGCAATCAGCCCCAGCATTTT
D gene: TRBD1; J gene: TRBJ2-1; clone size: -; V gene: TRBV6-6; CDR3 protein: CASNRGTPGVEQFF; CDR3 DNA: TGTGCCAGCAACAGGGGGACTCCAGGAGTGGAGCAGTTCTTC
D gene: -; J gene: TRBJ1-2; clone size: -; V gene: TRBV7-5; CDR3 protein: CVRSLVPGRVGYTF; CDR3 DNA: TGTGTCAGAAGCTTAGTTCCGGGTAGGGTTGGCTACACCTTC
D gene: TRBD2; J gene: TRBJ2-5; clone size: -; V gene: TRBV5-6; CDR3 protein: CASSLVSGGETQYF; CDR3 DNA: TGTGCCAGCAGCTTGGTTAGCGGGGGAGAGACCCAGTACTTC
D gene: -; J gene: TRBJ1-5; clone size: -; V gene: TRBV28; CDR3 protein: CASQYSNQPQHF; CDR3 DNA: TGTGCCAGCCAATATAGCAATCAGCCCCAGCATTTT
D gene: -; J gene: TRBJ2-2; clone size: -; V gene: TRBV6-1; CDR3 protein: CATLARGAGTGELFF; CDR3 DNA: TGTGCCACCTTGGCGAGGGGCGCAGGGACCGGGGAGCTGTTTTTT
D gene: TRBD1; J gene: TRBJ1-5; clone size: -; V gene: TRBV15; CDR3 protein: CATSTGGVPRPQHF; CDR3 DNA: TGTGCCACCAGCACAGGGGGCGTACCTCGGCCCCAGCATTTT
D gene: -; J gene: TRBJ1-4; clone size: -; V gene: TRBV11-2; CDR3 protein: CASSRGSQAEKLFF; CDR3 DNA: TGTGCCAGCAGCCGCGGGTCCCAGGCGGAAAAACTGTTTTTT
D gene: -; J gene: TRBJ2-1; clone size: -; V gene: TRBV7-3; CDR3 protein: CASSLRTSGEQFF; CDR3 DNA: TGTGCCAGCAGCTTAAGAACCAGCGGAGAGCAGTTCTTC
D gene: -; J gene: TRBJ2-7; clone size: once; V gene: TRBV6-5; CDR3 protein: CASSYLGSGLEQYF; CDR3 DNA: TGTGCCAGCAGTTACCTGGGGAGTGGCCTCGAGCAGTACTTC
D gene: -; J gene: TRBJ1-2; clone size: -; V gene: TRBV7-2; CDR3 protein: CASSPSWQYYGYTF; CDR3 DNA: TGTGCCAGCAGCCCGAGTTGGCAGTACTATGGCTACACCTTC
D gene: TRBD2; J gene: TRBJ2-7; clone size: -; V gene: TRBV4-3; CDR3 protein: CASSQDRSGGAYEQYF; CDR3 DNA: TGCGCCAGCAGCCAAGATAGAAGCGGGGGGGCGTACGAGCAGTACTTC
D gene: -; J gene: TRBJ1-1; clone size: -; V gene: TRBV2; CDR3 protein: CASKVNSLGPEAFF; CDR3 DNA: TGTGCCAGCAAGGTCAACAGCCTGGGCCCTGAAGCTTTCTTT
D gene: -; J gene: TRBJ1-2; clone size: -; V gene: TRBV4-2; CDR3 protein: CASSQEGRGGGGYTF; CDR3 DNA: TGTGCCAGCAGCCAAGAGGGCAGGGGAGGAGGCGGCTACACCTTC
D gene: -; J gene: TRBJ2-5; clone size: -; V gene: TRBV28; CDR3 protein: CASSLSLGETQYF; CDR3 DNA: TGTGCCAGCAGTTTATCTCTAGGGGAGACCCAGTACTTC
D gene: TRBD2; J gene: TRBJ2-7; clone size: -; V gene: TRBV5-1; CDR3 protein: CASSLLAGVVNEQYF; CDR3 DNA: TGCGCCAGCAGCCTTCTAGCGGGAGTAGTTAACGAGCAGTACTTC
D gene: TRBD1; J gene: TRBJ2-4; clone size: once; V gene: TRBV5-8; CDR3 protein: CASRDDREGKSIQYF; CDR3 DNA: TGTGCCAGCAGGGACGACAGGGAAGGCAAAAGCATTCAGTACTTC
D gene: -; J gene: TRBJ1-1; clone size: -; V gene: TRBV9; CDR3 protein: CASSVDFGGHTEAFF; CDR3 DNA: TGTGCCAGCAGCGTAGACTTCGGGGGTCACACTGAAGCTTTCTTT
D gene: TRBD2; J gene: TRBJ2-1; clone size: -; V gene: TRBV7-3; CDR3 protein: CASSLSGGSYNEQFF; CDR3 DNA: TGTGCCAGCAGCTTATCGGGAGGGTCCTACAATGAGCAGTTCTTC
D gene: -; J gene: TRBJ2-1; clone size: once; V gene: TRBV27; CDR3 protein: CASTSSGPNEQFF; CDR3 DNA: TGTGCCAGCACATCTAGTGGTCCCAATGAGCAGTTCTTC
D gene: -; J gene: TRBJ2-6; clone size: -; V gene: TRBV21-1; CDR3 protein: CASSPGQGPRRANVLTF; CDR3 DNA: TGTGCCAGCAGCCCGGGACAGGGGCCTCGGAGGGCCAACGTCCTGACTTTC
D gene: -; J gene: TRBJ2-7; clone size: -; V gene: TRBV30; CDR3 protein: CAWSVTGHNYEQYF; CDR3 DNA: TGTGCCTGGAGTGTAACCGGACATAACTACGAGCAGTACTTC
D gene: -; J gene: TRBJ2-1; clone size: -; V gene: TRBV4-1; CDR3 protein: CASSRLKYNEQFF; CDR3 DNA: TGCGCCAGCAGCCGCTTAAAATACAATGAGCAGTTCTTC
D gene: TRBD2; J gene: TRBJ2-3; clone size: -; V gene: TRBV19; CDR3 protein: CASSLASGSTDTQYF; CDR3 DNA: TGTGCCAGCAGCCTTGCTAGCGGAAGCACAGATACGCAGTATTTT
D gene: -; J gene: TRBJ1-3; clone size: -; V gene: TRBV2; CDR3 protein: CASSRTNSGNTIYF; CDR3 DNA: TGTGCCAGCAGCCGGACAAACTCTGGAAACACCATATATTTT
D gene: -; J gene: TRBJ2-7; clone size: -; V gene: TRBV18; CDR3 protein: CASSGGSHEQYF; CDR3 DNA: TGTGCCAGCTCAGGGGGTTCCCACGAGCAGTACTTC
D gene: TRBD2; J gene: TRBJ2-5; clone size: -; V gene: TRBV5-1; CDR3 protein: CASSLVAGEGETQYF; CDR3 DNA: TGCGCCAGCAGCTTGGTAGCGGGAGAAGGAGAGACCCAGTACTTC
D gene: -; J gene: TRBJ1-5; clone size: -; V gene: TRBV6-5; CDR3 protein: CASTQGESNQPQHF; CDR3 DNA: TGTGCCAGCACTCAGGGTGAGAGCAATCAGCCCCAGCATTTT
D gene: TRBD2; J gene: TRBJ2-1; clone size: -; V gene: TRBV7-8; CDR3 protein: CASSQTRERNYNEQFF; CDR3 DNA: TGTGCCAGCAGCCAAACGCGGGAGAGGAACTACAATGAGCAGTTCTTC
D gene: -; J gene: TRBJ1-1; clone size: -; V gene: TRBV9; CDR3 protein: CASSAGRKNTEAFF; CDR3 DNA: TGTGCCAGCAGCGCAGGACGGAAGAACACTGAAGCTTTCTTT
D gene: -; J gene: TRBJ2-4; clone size: -; V gene: TRBV12-2; CDR3 protein: CASRLASEREGPKNIQYF; CDR3 DNA: TGTGCAAGTCGCTTAGCCTCGGAGCGGGAGGGCCCCAAAAACATTCAGTACTTC
D gene: TRBD1; J gene: TRBJ1-6; clone size: -; V gene: TRBV18; CDR3 protein: CASSSRDRAESPLHF; CDR3 DNA: TGTGCCAGCTCATCCCGGGACAGGGCTGAATCACCCCTCCACTTT
D gene: TRBD2; J gene: TRBJ2-2; clone size: -; V gene: TRBV2; CDR3 protein: CASSREGVNTGELFF; CDR3 DNA: TGTGCCAGCTCAAGGGAGGGAGTAAATACCGGGGAGCTGTTTTTT
D gene: -; J gene: TRBJ2-1; clone size: -; V gene: TRBV5-4; CDR3 protein: CASILDGSYNEQFF; CDR3 DNA: TGTGCCAGCATCCTTGACGGCTCCTACAATGAGCAGTTCTTC
D gene: -; J gene: TRBJ2-2; clone size: -; V gene: TRBV9; CDR3 protein: CASSKQGGANTGELFF; CDR3 DNA: TGTGCCAGCAGCAAACAGGGAGGAGCGAACACCGGGGAGCTGTTTTTT
D gene: -; J gene: TRBJ1-1; clone size: once; V gene: TRBV5-1; CDR3 protein: CASSLDGQMNTEAFF; CDR3 DNA: TGCGCCAGCAGCTTGGATGGACAGATGAACACTGAAGCTTTCTTT
D gene: TRBD1; J gene: TRBJ1-3; clone size: -; V gene: TRBV28; CDR3 protein: CASSLAQGASGNTIYF; CDR3 DNA: TGTGCCAGCAGTTTGGCCCAGGGGGCTTCTGGAAACACCATATATTTT
D gene: -; J gene: TRBJ1-5; clone size: -; V gene: TRBV19; CDR3 protein: CASCGQFYSNQPQHF; CDR3 DNA: TGTGCCAGTTGCGGACAGTTCTATAGCAATCAGCCCCAGCATTTT
D gene: -; J gene: TRBJ1-2; clone size: -; V gene: TRBV7-2; CDR3 protein: CASSLGGNYGYTF; CDR3 DNA: TGTGCCAGCAGCTTAGGGGGCAACTATGGCTACACCTTC
D gene: -; J gene: TRBJ2-5; clone size: -; V gene: TRBV11-2; CDR3 protein: CASTSGETQYF; CDR3 DNA: TGTGCCAGCACTTCGGGAGAGACCCAGTACTTC
D gene: -; J gene: TRBJ1-5; clone size: -; V gene: TRBV10-1; CDR3 protein: CASSENINQPQHF; CDR3 DNA: TGCGCCAGCAGTGAAAACATCAATCAGCCCCAGCATTTT
D gene: -; J gene: TRBJ2-2; clone size: once; V gene: TRBV7-3; CDR3 protein: CASSSLSSGELFF; CDR3 DNA: TGTGCCAGCAGCTCTCTCTCTTCCGGGGAGCTGTTTTTT
D gene: TRBD2; J gene: TRBJ2-7; clone size: -; V gene: TRBV7-8; CDR3 protein: CASSLGSSGGSYEQYF; CDR3 DNA: TGTGCCAGCAGCTTAGGTAGTTCGGGGGGCTCCTACGAGCAGTACTTC
D gene: TRBD1; J gene: TRBJ1-1; clone size: -; V gene: TRBV7-3; CDR3 protein: CASSLGTGASTEAFF; CDR3 DNA: TGTGCCAGCAGCCTGGGGACAGGAGCGAGCACTGAAGCTTTCTTT
D gene: -; J gene: TRBJ2-7; clone size: once; V gene: TRBV4-2; CDR3 protein: CASSLRQGYEQYF; CDR3 DNA: TGTGCCAGCAGCCTTCGTCAGGGCTACGAGCAGTACTTC
D gene: -; J gene: TRBJ1-2; clone size: -; V gene: TRBV28; CDR3 protein: CASSGWGRGGYTF; CDR3 DNA: TGTGCCAGCAGTGGATGGGGGCGAGGGGGCTACACCTTC
D gene: TRBD1; J gene: TRBJ2-1; clone size: -; V gene: TRBV5-4; CDR3 protein: CASSRDRGLSYNEQFF; CDR3 DNA: TGTGCCAGCAGCAGGGACAGGGGGCTCTCCTACAATGAGCAGTTCTTC